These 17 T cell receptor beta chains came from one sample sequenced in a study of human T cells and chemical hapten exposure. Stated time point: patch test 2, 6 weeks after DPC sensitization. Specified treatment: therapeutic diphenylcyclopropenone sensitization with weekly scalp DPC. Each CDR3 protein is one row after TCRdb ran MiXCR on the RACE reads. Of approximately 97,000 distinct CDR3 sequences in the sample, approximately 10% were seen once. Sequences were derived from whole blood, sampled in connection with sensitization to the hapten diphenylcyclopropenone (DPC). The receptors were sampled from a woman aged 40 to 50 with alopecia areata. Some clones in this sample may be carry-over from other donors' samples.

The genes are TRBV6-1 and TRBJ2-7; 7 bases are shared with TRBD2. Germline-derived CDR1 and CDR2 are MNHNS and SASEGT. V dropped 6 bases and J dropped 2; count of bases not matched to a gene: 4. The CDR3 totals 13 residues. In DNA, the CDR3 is TGTGCCAGCAGGGCTAGCGGCGCCTACGAGCAGTACTTC. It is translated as CASRASGAYEQYF.

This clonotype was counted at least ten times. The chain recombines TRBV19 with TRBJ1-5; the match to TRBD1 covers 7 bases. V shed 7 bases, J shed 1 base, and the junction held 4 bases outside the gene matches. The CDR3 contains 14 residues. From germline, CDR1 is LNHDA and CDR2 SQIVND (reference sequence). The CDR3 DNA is TGTGCCAGTAATTACAGGGGAAGCAATCAGCCCCAGCATTTT. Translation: CASNYRGSNQPQHF. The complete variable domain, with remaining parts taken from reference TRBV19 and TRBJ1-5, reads DGGITQSPKYLFRKEGQNVTLSCEQNLNHDAMYWYRQDPGQGLRLIYYSQIVNDFQKGDIAEGYSVSREKKESFPLTVTSAQKNPTAFYLCASNYRGSNQPQHFGDGTRLSIL.

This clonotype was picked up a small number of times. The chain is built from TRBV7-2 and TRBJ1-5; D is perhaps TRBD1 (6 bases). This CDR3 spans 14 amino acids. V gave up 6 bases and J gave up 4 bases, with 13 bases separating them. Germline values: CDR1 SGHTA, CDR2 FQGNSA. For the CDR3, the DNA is TGTGCCAGCAGTCTGGACAGAGATAATCAGCCCCAGCATTTT. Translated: CASSLDRDNQPQHF.

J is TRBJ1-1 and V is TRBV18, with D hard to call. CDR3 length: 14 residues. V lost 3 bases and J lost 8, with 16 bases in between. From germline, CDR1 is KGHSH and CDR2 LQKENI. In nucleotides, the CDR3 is TGTGCCAGCTCACCGGCCAACGTCGGGGTCGAAGCTTTCTTT. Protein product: CASSPANVGVEAFF.

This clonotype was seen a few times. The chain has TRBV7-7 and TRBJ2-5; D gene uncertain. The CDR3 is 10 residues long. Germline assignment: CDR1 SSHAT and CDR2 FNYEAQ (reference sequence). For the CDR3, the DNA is TGTGCTAGCTTCGGAAAGACCCAGTACTTC. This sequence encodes CASFGKTQYF.

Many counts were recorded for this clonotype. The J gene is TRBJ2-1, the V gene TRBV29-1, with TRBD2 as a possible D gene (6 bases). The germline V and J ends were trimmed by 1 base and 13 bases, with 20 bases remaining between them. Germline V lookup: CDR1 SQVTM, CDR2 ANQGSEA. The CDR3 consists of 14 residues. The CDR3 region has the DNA TGCAGCGTTGAAGCGGGGGAAGGACACCCACCCCAGTTCTTC. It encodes CSVEAGEGHPPQFF.

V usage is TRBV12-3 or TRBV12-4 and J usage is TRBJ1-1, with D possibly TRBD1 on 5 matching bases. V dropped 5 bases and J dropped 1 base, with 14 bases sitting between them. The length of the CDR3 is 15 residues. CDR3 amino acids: CASSLRGSGNTEAFF. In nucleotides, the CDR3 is TGTGCCAGCAGTCTTCGGGGCTCCGGGAACACTGAAGCTTTCTTT.

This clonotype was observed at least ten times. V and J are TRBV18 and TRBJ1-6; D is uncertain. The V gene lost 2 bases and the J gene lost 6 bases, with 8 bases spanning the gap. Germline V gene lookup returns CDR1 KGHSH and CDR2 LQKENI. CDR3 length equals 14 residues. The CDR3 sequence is CASSPEYINSPLHF. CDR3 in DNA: TGTGCCAGCTCACCAGAATACATTAATTCACCCCTCCACTTT.

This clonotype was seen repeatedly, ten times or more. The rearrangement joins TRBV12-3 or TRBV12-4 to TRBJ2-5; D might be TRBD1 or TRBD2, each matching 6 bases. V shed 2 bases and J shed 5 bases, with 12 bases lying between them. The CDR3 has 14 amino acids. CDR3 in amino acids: CASSLSGAGETQYF. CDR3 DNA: TGTGCCAGCAGTTTATCAGGGGCGGGGGAGACCCAGTACTTC.

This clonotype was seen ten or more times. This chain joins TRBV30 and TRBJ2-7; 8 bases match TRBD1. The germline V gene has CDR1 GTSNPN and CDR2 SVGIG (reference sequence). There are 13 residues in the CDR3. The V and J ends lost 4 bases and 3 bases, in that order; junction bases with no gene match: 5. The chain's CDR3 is CAWIGQGYYEQYF. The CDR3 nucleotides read TGTGCCTGGATAGGACAGGGCTACTACGAGCAGTACTTC.

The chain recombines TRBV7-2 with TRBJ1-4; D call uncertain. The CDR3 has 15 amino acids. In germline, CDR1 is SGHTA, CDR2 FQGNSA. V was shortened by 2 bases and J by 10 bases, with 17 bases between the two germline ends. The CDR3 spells CASSLTLNAGGKLFF. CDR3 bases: TGTGCCAGCAGCTTAACTTTGAACGCGGGTGGAAAACTGTTTTTT.

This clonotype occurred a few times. In DNA form, the CDR3 reads TGCAGTGTTCTAGCGGCGAGGTCCTACAATGAGCAGTTCTTC. It specifies CSVLAARSYNEQFF. The chain employs TRBV20-1 and TRBJ2-1; 7 bases match TRBD2. The CDR3 is 14 residues long. The V segment lost 7 bases and the J segment 1 base; nucleotides outside the gene matches: 7. Germline V gene sequence: CDR1 DFQATT, CDR2 SNEGSKA (reference sequence).

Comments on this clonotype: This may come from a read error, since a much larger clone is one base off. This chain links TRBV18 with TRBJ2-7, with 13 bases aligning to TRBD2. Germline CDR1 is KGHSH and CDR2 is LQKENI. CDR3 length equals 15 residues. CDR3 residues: CTSSLLAGGQDEQYF. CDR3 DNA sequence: TGTACCAGCTCACTACTAGCGGGAGGGCAGGACGAGCAGTACTTC.

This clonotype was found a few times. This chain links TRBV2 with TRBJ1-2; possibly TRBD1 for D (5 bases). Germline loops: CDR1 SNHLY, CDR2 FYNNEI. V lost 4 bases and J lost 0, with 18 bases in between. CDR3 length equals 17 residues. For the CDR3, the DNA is TGTGCCAGCAGTGTTGGCCAAGGGACCGGCGCTAACTATGGCTACACCTTC. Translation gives CASSVGQGTGANYGYTF.

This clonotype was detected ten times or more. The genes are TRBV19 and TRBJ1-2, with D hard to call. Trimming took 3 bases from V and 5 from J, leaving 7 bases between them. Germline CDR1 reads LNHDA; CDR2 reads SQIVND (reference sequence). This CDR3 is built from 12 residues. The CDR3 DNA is TGTGCCAGTAGTATTATGGGGTATGGCTACACCTTC. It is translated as CASSIMGYGYTF.

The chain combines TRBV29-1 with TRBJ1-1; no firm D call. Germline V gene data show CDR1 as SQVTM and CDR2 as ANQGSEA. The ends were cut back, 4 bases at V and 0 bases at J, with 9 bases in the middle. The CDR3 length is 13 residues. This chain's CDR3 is CSVASGLNTEAFF. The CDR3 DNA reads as TGCAGCGTTGCGTCAGGTCTGAACACTGAAGCTTTCTTT.

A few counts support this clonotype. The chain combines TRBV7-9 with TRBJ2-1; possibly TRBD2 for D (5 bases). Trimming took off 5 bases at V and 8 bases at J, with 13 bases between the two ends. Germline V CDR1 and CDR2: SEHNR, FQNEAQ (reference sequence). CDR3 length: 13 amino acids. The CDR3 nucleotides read TGTGCCAGCAGCACGGCACTAGTGGATGAGCAGTTCTTC. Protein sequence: CASSTALVDEQFF.